This entry lists 18 T cell receptor beta chains sequenced from one sample in a study of shared clonotypes between healthy human individuals. The protocol was immunoSEQ multiplex PCR, while the TCRdb copy is restricted to in-frame clones and leaves out a portion. The sample records roughly 2 million clones, approximately 96% being singletons. Material for sequencing was naive CD4+ T cells sorted from blood. Subset indicated: CD45RA+ positively selected. Receptor source: a man aged 18 to 30 in good health.

The V call is TRBV5-1, the J call TRBJ1-1, with 8 bases aligning to TRBD1. Germline-derived CDR1 and CDR2 are SGHRS and YFSETQ. This CDR3 region has 15 residues. With V trimmed by 4 bases and J by 5 bases, 10 bases remained unmatched. Here the CDR3 reads CASSGGQGSGTEAFF. The CDR3 DNA reads TGCGCCAGCAGCGGAGGACAGGGTTCGGGAACTGAAGCTTTCTTT.

V usage is TRBV9 and J usage is TRBJ2-5; unclear D gene. This CDR3 has 12 residues. Trimming pared 4 bases from V and 1 base from J, leaving 5 bases between. Germline loops: CDR1 SGDLS, CDR2 YYNGEE. The chain's CDR3 is CASSTRQETQYF. CDR3 nucleotide sequence: TGTGCCAGCAGCACCCGCCAAGAGACCCAGTACTTC.

V usage is TRBV7-2 and J usage is TRBJ2-7, with 7 bases aligning to TRBD1. CDR3 length: 15 amino acids. V gave up 5 bases and J gave up 3 bases; unmatched junction bases: 10. Germline CDR1 and CDR2: SGHTA and FQGNSA. For the CDR3, the DNA is TGTGCCAGCAGCCCTCAGACAGGGCCACACTACGAGCAGTACTTC. Its translation is CASSPQTGPHYEQYF.

The chain is built from TRBV2 and TRBJ2-3; D call uncertain. This CDR3 comprises 14 residues. CDR1 is SNHLY, CDR2 FYNNEI, per germline. V lost 2 bases and J 0 bases, leaving 6 bases between the germline ends. CDR3 sequence: CASSEWASTDTQYF. In nucleotides, the CDR3 is TGTGCCAGCAGTGAATGGGCTAGCACAGATACGCAGTATTTT.

The J gene is TRBJ1-4, the V gene TRBV19; possible D gene TRBD1, 6 bases. This CDR3 spans 13 amino acids. Germline values: CDR1 LNHDA, CDR2 SQIVND (reference sequence). V lost 6 bases to trimming and J lost 7 bases, with 12 bases between them. The CDR3 is CASRAGEGEKLFF. As DNA, the CDR3 is TGTGCCAGTAGGGCAGGGGAAGGTGAAAAACTGTTTTTT.

The chain carries TRBV30 and TRBJ2-2; a possible D gene is TRBD1 (6 bases). This CDR3 is 13 amino acids long. Trimming shortened V by 7 bases and J by 1 base, and 10 bases separated the two germline ends. Germline V gene lookup returns CDR1 GTSNPN and CDR2 SVGIG (reference sequence). CDR3 bases: TGTGCCTCGTTGGGACAGAACACCGGGGAGCTGTTTTTT. Amino acids: CASLGQNTGELFF. Complete variable domain (other parts from reference TRBV30 and TRBJ2-2): SQTIHQWPATLVQPVGSPLSLECTVEGTSNPNLYWYRQAAGRGLQLLFYSVGIGQISSEVPQNLSASRPQDRQFILSSKKLLLSDSGFYLCASLGQNTGELFFGEGSRLTVL.

As to this clone: A read error may account for a junction end that differs from germline. The gene calls are TRBV27 and TRBJ1-2, with no clear D. CDR3 size: 11 residues. CDR1 and CDR2 (germline): MNHEY, SMNVEV (reference sequence). CDR3 loop: CASSLLVRADF. The CDR3, as DNA: TGTGCCAGCAGTTTGTTGGTTCGTGCCGACTTC.

The chain uses TRBV5-4 and TRBJ2-2; a weak D match, TRBD2 (6 bases). Per germline, CDR1 SGHNT and CDR2 YYREEE (reference sequence). V was pared by 1 base and J by 6 bases, with 13 bases between. This CDR3 region has 15 residues. The CDR3 loop is CASSLPTSPAGELFF. For the CDR3, the DNA is TGTGCCAGCAGCTTGCCAACTAGCCCAGCCGGGGAGCTGTTTTTT.

The chain joins TRBV18 to TRBJ2-7; a weak D match, TRBD1 (6 bases). Trimming took off 3 bases at V and 3 bases at J, with 15 bases between the two ends. This CDR3 is 15 amino acids long. Germline CDR1 is KGHSH and CDR2 is LQKENI. The CDR3 nucleotides are TGTGCCAGCTCACCGACGGCAGGGGTTGACTACGAGCAGTACTTC. This encodes CASSPTAGVDYEQYF.

This clone was picked up one time. The chain employs TRBV6-5 and TRBJ1-2; 9 bases align to TRBD1. The V gene's germline CDR1 is MNHEY and CDR2 SVGAGI. CDR3 length: 15 amino acids. V shed 5 bases, J shed 8 bases, and the junction held 12 bases outside the gene matches. CDR3 region: CASSPATGQGKGYTF. The CDR3 DNA reads TGTGCCAGCAGTCCGGCGACGGGACAGGGAAAAGGCTACACCTTC.

The chain couples TRBV4-1 to TRBJ1-1, with a weak D call TRBD1 (6 bases). V gave up 2 bases and J gave up 8 bases, with 18 bases separating them. Germline CDR1 is MGHRA and CDR2 is YSYEKL. CDR3 length: 15 amino acids. CDR3 coding DNA: TGCGCCAGCAGCCAAAGACAGGTAATCGGAGGGGAAGCTTTCTTT. Protein product: CASSQRQVIGGEAFF.

The CDR3 spells CASSQERWDGQSPQHF. The DNA for the CDR3 is TGCGCCAGCAGCCAAGAAAGGTGGGACGGACAATCCCCCCAGCATTTT. V and J are TRBV4-1 and TRBJ1-5, with D possibly TRBD1 on 5 matching bases. CDR3 length: 16 residues. V was shortened by 0 bases and J by 10 bases, with 19 bases between the two germline ends. Germline loops: CDR1 MGHRA, CDR2 YSYEKL.

The chain has TRBV13 and TRBJ2-7, with 9 bases identical to TRBD1. The germline V gene encodes CDR1 PRHDT and CDR2 FYEKMQ (reference sequence). After removal of 10 bases from V and 7 bases from J, the junction contained 11 bases not matched to a gene. The CDR3 length is 13 residues. CDR3 loop: CATNQGQGGEQYF. For the CDR3, the DNA is TGTGCCACCAACCAGGGACAGGGAGGGGAGCAGTACTTC.

CDR3 sequence: CASSRWGHEQFF. CDR3 bases: TGTGCCAGCAGCCGTTGGGGCCATGAGCAGTTCTTC. V usage is TRBV7-2 and J usage is TRBJ2-1; possible D gene TRBD1, 5 bases. The V end lost 5 bases, the J end lost 8 bases, and 10 bases lay between the germline ends. This CDR3 has 12 amino acids. Germline V gives CDR1 SGHTA, CDR2 FQGNSA.

A single count supports this clone. The CDR3, as DNA: TGCGCCAGCAGCCAAGAAGGCGGAGGCCAAGAGACCCAGTACTTC. It encodes CASSQEGGGQETQYF. This rearrangement joins TRBV4-3 to TRBJ2-5; possible D gene TRBD2, 5 bases. The CDR3 totals 15 residues. Germline values: CDR1 LGHNA, CDR2 YSLEER. The V and J ends lost 0 bases and 1 base respectively, with 9 bases between them.

About this clone itself: At one of its ends the junction is not consistent with the germline gene, which may arise from a read error. The chain has TRBV25-1 and TRBJ1-2, with D possibly TRBD1 on 6 matching bases. Per the germline V gene, CDR1 is MGHDK and CDR2 is SYGVNS. CDR3 length equals 13 residues. CDR3 coding DNA: TGTGCCAGCAGTACTGGGGGCGTCTATGGCCACACCTTC. Amino acid sequence: CASSTGGVYGHTF.

This rearrangement joins TRBV30 to TRBJ1-5; D is unclear. Trimming left V 0 bases short and J 6 bases short, with 12 bases between. CDR1 and CDR2 (germline): GTSNPN, SVGIG (reference sequence). The CDR3 runs to 14 residues. CDR3 sequence reads: CAWSVTKTGQPQHF. Here the CDR3 DNA reads TGTGCCTGGAGTGTAACCAAAACGGGTCAGCCCCAGCATTTT.

The genes are TRBV7-2 and TRBJ2-1; D not certain. V dropped 4 bases and J dropped 13 bases, with 11 bases sitting between them. The CDR3 sequence is 11 residues long. Germline V gene data show CDR1 as SGHTA and CDR2 as FQGNSA. The CDR3 here is CASSSTTSQFF. For the CDR3, the DNA is TGTGCCAGCAGCTCAACAACCTCCCAGTTCTTC.